This TCR beta chain was captured by sequencing in a study of control samples from healthy donors and cancer patients. Profiled with immunoSEQ multiplex PCR; TCRdb holds only in-frame clones, not every one. The sample has around 90,000 clones; 85% are singletons. The length of the CDR3 is 12 residues. The germline V gene encodes CDR1 MDHEN and CDR2 SYDVKM. Trimming took off 5 bases at V and 4 bases at J, with 8 bases between the two ends. The chain joins TRBV28 to TRBJ1-2; a possible D gene is TRBD1 (6 bases). The clonotype was recovered from a man aged 25 to 40 in good health. Sequencing used blood. As DNA, the CDR3 is TGTGCCAGCAGTGCGGACAGCTATGGCTACACCTTC. It is translated as CASSADSYGYTF.